This TCR beta chain emerged from a study of naive and memory T cell subsets. The study's findings and limits: Over 85% of naive TCR sequences appeared only once, unlike memory subsets. Possibly reflecting memory cells re-expressing CD45RA, a few larger clonotypes occurred in naive repertoires, especially CD8.

Deletions cut 6 bases from V and 4 bases from J, with 19 bases between. CDR1 is MDHEN, CDR2 SYDVKM, per germline. The CDR3 is 15 residues long. Four subsets defined by CD45RA and CD27 were sorted after CD3, CD4, CD8 and live/dead staining. An equimolar mix of two oligonucleotides served as the beta constant-region primer for TRBC1 and TRBC2. Four rounds of PCR amplified the ligated cDNA using nested alpha and beta constant-region primers plus SP2. TCRdb passed the UMI-ligation and nested PCR reads through MiXCR, listing each CDR3 protein once. The sample lists under 150,000 distinct CDR3 sequences, more than 15% occurring once. With respect to this clonotype: Its antigen is currently unknown.

Sequences were obtained from naive CD8+ T cells from blood. This chain uses TRBV28 with TRBJ2-7; tentatively, D is TRBD2 (6 bases). This TCR derives from a human donor in good health. The DNA of the CDR3 is TGTGCCAGCAGCCCCTTGATCGGGAGCGGGTACGAGCAGTACTTC. It encodes CASSPLIGSGYEQYF.